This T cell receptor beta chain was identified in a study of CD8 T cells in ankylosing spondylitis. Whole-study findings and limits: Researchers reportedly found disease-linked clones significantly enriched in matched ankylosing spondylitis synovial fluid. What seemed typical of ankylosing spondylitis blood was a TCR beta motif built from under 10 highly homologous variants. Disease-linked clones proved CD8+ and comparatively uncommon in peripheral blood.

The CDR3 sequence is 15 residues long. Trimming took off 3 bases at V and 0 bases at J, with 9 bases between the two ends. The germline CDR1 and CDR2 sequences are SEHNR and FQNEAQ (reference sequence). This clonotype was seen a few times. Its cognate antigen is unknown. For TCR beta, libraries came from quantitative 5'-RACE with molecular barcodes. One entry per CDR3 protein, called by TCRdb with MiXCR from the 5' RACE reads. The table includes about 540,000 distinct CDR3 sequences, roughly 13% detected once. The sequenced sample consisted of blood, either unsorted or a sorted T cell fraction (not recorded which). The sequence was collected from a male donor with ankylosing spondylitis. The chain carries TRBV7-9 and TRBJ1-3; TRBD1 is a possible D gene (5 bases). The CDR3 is CASSFGTTSGNTIYF. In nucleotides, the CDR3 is TGTGCCAGCAGCTTTGGGACCACCTCTGGAAACACCATATATTTT.